This TCR beta chain comes out of a study of T cells in Graves' hyperthyroidism and ophthalmopathy. This CDR3 is built from 15 residues. Trimming took off 5 bases at V and 4 bases at J, with 12 bases between the two ends. Germline CDR1 reads SGHTA; CDR2 reads FQGNSA. This clonotype appeared many times. The antigen remains undetermined. Study-wide results and caveats: The model anticipated ophthalmopathy a median approximately six months pre-onset. Blood held most thyroid clonotypes expanded above 0.001 frequency.

Absent ophthalmopathy progression within 18 months defined stable Graves' hyperthyroidism. The source material, RNA transcripts, was used to amplify TCR beta CDR3 regions. TCR CDR3 underwent first-round RT-PCR with the HTBI primer set. TCRdb re-derived calls from the multiplex PCR reads in MiXCR, one entry per CDR3 protein. The sample carries some 210,000 distinct CDR3 sequences, approximately 17% recorded once. The chain joins TRBV7-2 to TRBJ1-6; D gene uncertain. The sequence came from a man aged 50-60 years with Graves' hyperthyroidism. Specimen: blood. CDR3 protein: CASSPRTRYNSPLHF. In nucleotides, the CDR3 is TGTGCCAGCAGCCCTAGGACTAGATATAATTCACCCCTCCACTTT.